The source of this TCR beta chain is a study of OX40 agonist ivuxolimab in advanced cancers. The overall study: Every 2 weeks, patients received ivuxolimab intravenously, dosed at 0.01 to 10 mg/kg. A diagnosis of hepatocellular carcinoma, melanoma, renal cell or head and neck cancer was present in dose-escalation patients. Of mixed ages from roughly 23 to 85 and averaging around 60 years, the group was almost 85% male. Broader study findings: Mean expanded clone counts were higher in CD8+ than CD4+ T cells.

TCRdb's copy holds only in-frame clones and misses some; the assay was immunoSEQ multiplex PCR. Here the sample spans roughly 71,000 clones, about nine tenths being singletons. To note about this clone: Its antigen is not known.

Specimen: CD4+ or CD8+ T cells sorted from blood, collected in a trial of the OX40 agonist ivuxolimab. The sequence was collected from an adult with an advanced solid tumor such as melanoma, head and neck, liver or kidney cancer.

CDR3 sequence: CASSLGGFGEKLFF. CDR3 DNA sequence: TGTGCCAGCAGCTTAGGGGGCTTCGGGGAAAAACTGTTTTTT. V usage is TRBV7-9 and J usage is TRBJ1-4; D is possibly TRBD1 (5 bases). V lost 1 base and J lost 8, with 11 bases in between. CDR3 length equals 14 residues. Germline lookup yields CDR1 SEHNR and CDR2 FQNEAQ (reference sequence).